This paragraph reports one TCR beta chain. This clonotype was counted ten times or more. The antigen it recognizes is unknown. No base quality information exists; no much larger clone differs at one position. Preparation of the library involved 5' RACE. Data came from a NextSeq 500. The TCR library protocol attached a unique molecular identifier to each TCR cDNA molecule to allow correction of PCR and sequencing errors. As for how the authors treated the data: Decombinator tools were used for TCR identification, UMI-based error correction and CDR3 extraction. TCRs above a frequency of 2 per 1,000, corresponding to the top 1% of the tumor frequency distribution, were defined as expanded. Rényi diversity was computed with the R vegan package after subsampling each repertoire 100 times to 5,000 TCRs. To build CDR3 similarity networks, amino acid triplet string-kernel similarity was used, and CDR3s were connected when their pairwise similarity was above 0.82. The raw public reads went through TCRdb reprocessing: fastp at Q25, MiXCR clone calling, in-frame beta chains kept. Here each entry gathers all rows of one CDR3 protein and keeps the most common genes and DNA. The V and J calls, along with clone size, are taken from TCRdb and not from the paper's own processing. The sample table lists some 37,000 distinct CDR3 sequences, around 7% of them with a count of one. Around 30% of the sample rests with the top ten.

The meaning of the sample's time point label: sample taken at primary tumor resection. TCR sequencing used whole RNA extracted from tumor and nontumor lung tissue, or from cryopreserved PBMC samples, without cell sorting. Samples were obtained from approximately 70 patients with early-stage, untreated non-small cell lung cancer from the lung TRACERx cohort. A patient was chosen for TCR sequencing only when enough RNA was available from at least two tumor regions. The CDR3 numbers 13 residues from cysteine through phenylalanine. Only the CDR3 DNA is retained, 39 bases long and in frame from the first base. The germline V gene (reference sequence) sets CDR1 to LGHDT and CDR2 to YNNKEL. V was cut back by 2 bases and J by 7 bases, leaving a gap of 8 bases between them. The data stem from a study of spatial heterogeneity in lung cancer (dated by TCRdb to 2018 to 2020). Regarding the complete study: Beta-chain transcripts were consistently detected in greater numbers than alpha-chain transcripts, which likely reflects a higher abundance of beta-chain transcripts. In the raw uncorrected reads, each unique combination of TCR and UMI appeared more than ten times on average. TCR alpha and beta repertoires were quantitatively compared across multiple tumor regions, matched nontumor lung and blood in non-small cell lung cancer. Nonsynonymous mutation counts, determined by whole-exome sequencing of tumor tissue, were related to TCR repertoire features. At surgery, 220 tumor regions, around 68 matched nontumor lung samples and 50 to 60 PBMC samples were TCR-sequenced for both alpha and beta chains.

The study at large found these results: Ubiquitous expanded tumor TCRs were detected in blood more often at tumor resection than at routine follow-up. Additional single-cell paired TCR alpha and beta sequencing was considered necessary to confirm, at a functional level, the hypothesis that regional TCRs recognize regional mutations.

The sample consisted of PBMCs, taken at surgery. This receptor chain uses TRBV3-1 and TRBJ2-2, with the D gene not clear enough to name. This sequence originates from a male donor with early-stage non-small cell lung cancer. Here the CDR3 is given as CASSQMSLGELFF. The DNA is TGTGCCAGCAGCCAAATGAGTCTCGGGGAGCTGTTTTTT.